Below, one TCR beta chain is given with its context. The antigen is unknown. Per germline, CDR1 SGHTA and CDR2 FQGTGA. This CDR3 is 15 amino acids long. The V gene lost 5 bases and the J gene lost 1 base, with 12 bases spanning the gap. This sample was taken from a study of CD8 T cells in ankylosing spondylitis. General study results and limits: Disease-linked clones, CD8+, were relatively rare in peripheral blood. Earlier literature documents some of the motif variants in reactive arthritis synovial fluid and blood. Blood of patients with ankylosing spondylitis appeared to be characterized by a TCR beta motif of several highly homologous variants. Significantly higher representation of disease-linked clones was reported for matched ankylosing spondylitis synovial fluid.

Generation of TCR beta libraries employed quantitative 5'-RACE incorporating molecular barcodes. TCRdb independently ran MiXCR on the 5' RACE reads; one entry per CDR3 protein. Altogether roughly 440,000 distinct CDR3 sequences are present, about a sixth being singletons, with the ten largest covering 0.95% to 1.1%. Sequencing was done on a sample of blood, either unsorted or a sorted T cell fraction (not recorded which). The V gene is TRBV7-3, the J gene TRBJ2-1; D is undetermined. This receptor was taken from a male donor with ankylosing spondylitis. DNA of the CDR3: TGTGCCAGCAGCCGGGCGGCTGGTTCCTACAATGAGCAGTTCTTC. It is translated as CASSRAAGSYNEQFF.